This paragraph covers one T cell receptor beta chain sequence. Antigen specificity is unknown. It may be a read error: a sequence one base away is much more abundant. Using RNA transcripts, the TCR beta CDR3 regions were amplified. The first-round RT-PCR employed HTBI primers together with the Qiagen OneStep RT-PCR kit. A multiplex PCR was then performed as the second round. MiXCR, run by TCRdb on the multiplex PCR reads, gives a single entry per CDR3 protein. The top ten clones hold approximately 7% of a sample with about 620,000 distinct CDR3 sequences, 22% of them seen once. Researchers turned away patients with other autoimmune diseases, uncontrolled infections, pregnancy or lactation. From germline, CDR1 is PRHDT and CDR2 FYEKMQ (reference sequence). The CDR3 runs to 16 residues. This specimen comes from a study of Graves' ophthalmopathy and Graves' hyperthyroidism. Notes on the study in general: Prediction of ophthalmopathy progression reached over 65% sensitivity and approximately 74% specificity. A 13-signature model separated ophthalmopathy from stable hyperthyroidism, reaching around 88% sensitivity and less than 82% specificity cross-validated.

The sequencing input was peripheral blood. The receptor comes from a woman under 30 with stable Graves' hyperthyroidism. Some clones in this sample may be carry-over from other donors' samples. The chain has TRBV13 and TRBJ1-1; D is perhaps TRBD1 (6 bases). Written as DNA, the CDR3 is TGTTCCAGCAGCTTAGAAGGGGGGCTAGGGGAGGCTGAAGCTTTCTTT. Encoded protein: CSSSLEGGLGEAEAFF.